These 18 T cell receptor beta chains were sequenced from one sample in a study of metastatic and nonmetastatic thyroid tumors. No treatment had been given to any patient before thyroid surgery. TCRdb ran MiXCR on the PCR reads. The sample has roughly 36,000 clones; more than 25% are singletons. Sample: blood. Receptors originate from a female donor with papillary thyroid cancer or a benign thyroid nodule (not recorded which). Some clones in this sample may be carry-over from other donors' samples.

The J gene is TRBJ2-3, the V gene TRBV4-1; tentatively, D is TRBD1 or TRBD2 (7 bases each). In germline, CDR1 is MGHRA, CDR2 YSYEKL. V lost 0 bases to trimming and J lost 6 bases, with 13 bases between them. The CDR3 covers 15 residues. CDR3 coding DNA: TGCGCCAGCAGCCAAGAGGCAGGGGGGGGCGATACGCAGTATTTT. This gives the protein CASSQEAGGGDTQYF.

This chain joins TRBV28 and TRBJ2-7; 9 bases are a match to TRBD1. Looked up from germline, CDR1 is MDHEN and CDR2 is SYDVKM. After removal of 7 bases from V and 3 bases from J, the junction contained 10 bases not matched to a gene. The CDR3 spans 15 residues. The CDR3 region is CASTHPGQGLYEQYF. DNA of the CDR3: TGTGCCAGCACCCACCCGGGACAGGGCCTCTACGAGCAGTACTTC.

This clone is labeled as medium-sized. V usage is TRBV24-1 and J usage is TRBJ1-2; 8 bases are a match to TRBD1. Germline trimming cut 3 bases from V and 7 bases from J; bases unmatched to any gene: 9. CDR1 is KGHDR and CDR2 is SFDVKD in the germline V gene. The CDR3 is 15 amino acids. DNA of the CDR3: TGTGCCACCAGTGATCGATTGACAGGGGTCTTTGGCTACACCTTC. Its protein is CATSDRLTGVFGYTF.

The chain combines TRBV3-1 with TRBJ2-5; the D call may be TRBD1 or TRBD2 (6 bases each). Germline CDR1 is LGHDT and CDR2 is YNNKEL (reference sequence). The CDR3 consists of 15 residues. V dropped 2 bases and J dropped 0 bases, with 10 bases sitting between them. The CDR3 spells CASSQRGTHQETQYF. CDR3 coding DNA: TGTGCCAGCAGCCAACGCGGGACACACCAAGAGACCCAGTACTTC.

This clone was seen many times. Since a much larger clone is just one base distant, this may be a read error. CDR3 coding DNA: TGTGCCAGCAACATAGCGGGGGGGACCAACAATGGGCAGTTCTTC. Residues: CASNIAGGTNNGQFF. The chain is built from TRBV6-1 and TRBJ2-1; TRBD2 aligns across 11 bases. The CDR3 totals 15 residues. Per germline, CDR1 MNHNS and CDR2 SASEGT.

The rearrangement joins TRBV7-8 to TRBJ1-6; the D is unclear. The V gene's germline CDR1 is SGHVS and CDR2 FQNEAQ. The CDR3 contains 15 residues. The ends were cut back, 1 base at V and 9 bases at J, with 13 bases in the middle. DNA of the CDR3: TGTGCCAGCAGCTTAGGTGGAGCCTCTGGTTCACCCCTCCACTTT. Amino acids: CASSLGGASGSPLHF.

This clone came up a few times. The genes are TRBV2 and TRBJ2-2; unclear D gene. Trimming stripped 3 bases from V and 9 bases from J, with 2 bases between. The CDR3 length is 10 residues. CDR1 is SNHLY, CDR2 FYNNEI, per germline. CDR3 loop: CASSDWELFF. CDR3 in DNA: TGTGCCAGCAGTGATTGGGAGCTGTTTTTT.

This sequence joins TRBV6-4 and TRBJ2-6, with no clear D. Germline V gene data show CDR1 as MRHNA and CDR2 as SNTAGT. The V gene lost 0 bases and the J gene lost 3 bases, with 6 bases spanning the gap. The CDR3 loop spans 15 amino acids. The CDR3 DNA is TGTGCCAGCAGTGACTCGATGGGTGGGGCCAACGTCCTGACTTTC. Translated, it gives CASSDSMGGANVLTF.

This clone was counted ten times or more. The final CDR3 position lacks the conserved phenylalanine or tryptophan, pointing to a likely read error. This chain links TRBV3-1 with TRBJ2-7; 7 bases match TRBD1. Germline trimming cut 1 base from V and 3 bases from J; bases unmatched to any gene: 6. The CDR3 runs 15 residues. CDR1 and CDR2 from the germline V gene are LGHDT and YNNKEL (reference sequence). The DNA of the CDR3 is TGTGCCAGCAGCCAAGGGGACAGCCGATACTACGAGCAGTACTCC. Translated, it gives CASSQGDSRYYEQYS.

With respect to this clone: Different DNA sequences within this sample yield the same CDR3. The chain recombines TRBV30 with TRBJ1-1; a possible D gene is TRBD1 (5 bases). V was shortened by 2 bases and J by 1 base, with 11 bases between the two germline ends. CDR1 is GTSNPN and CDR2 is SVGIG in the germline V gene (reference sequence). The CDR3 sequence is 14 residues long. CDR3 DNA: TGTGCCTGGAGTTGGGGCGGGGGGAACACTGAAGCTTTCTTT. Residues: CAWSWGGGNTEAFF.

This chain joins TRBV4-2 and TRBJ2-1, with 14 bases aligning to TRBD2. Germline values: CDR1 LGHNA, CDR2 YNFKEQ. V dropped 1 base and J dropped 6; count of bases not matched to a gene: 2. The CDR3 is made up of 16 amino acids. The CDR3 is CASSQGGLAGVNEQFF. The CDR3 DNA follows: TGTGCCAGCAGCCAAGGGGGACTAGCGGGAGTCAATGAGCAGTTCTTC.

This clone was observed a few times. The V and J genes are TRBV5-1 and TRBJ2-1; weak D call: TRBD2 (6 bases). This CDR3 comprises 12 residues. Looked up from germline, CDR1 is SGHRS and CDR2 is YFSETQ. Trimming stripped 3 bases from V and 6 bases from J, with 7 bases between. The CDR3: CASSWRGNEQFF. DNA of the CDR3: TGCGCCAGCAGCTGGAGGGGCAATGAGCAGTTCTTC.

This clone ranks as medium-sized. The CDR3 reads CASSLGASGRLYEQYF. The DNA for the CDR3 is TGTGCCAGCAGTTTAGGGGCTAGCGGGAGACTCTACGAGCAGTACTTC. The chain carries TRBV12-3 or TRBV12-4 and TRBJ2-7, with 10 nucleotides matching TRBD2. This CDR3 has 16 amino acids. J was trimmed by 3 bases and V by 1 base; bases with no gene match: 6.

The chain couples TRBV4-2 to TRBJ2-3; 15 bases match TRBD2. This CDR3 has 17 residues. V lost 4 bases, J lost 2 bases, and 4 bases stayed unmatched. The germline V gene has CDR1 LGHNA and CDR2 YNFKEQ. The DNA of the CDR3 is TGTGCCAGCAGCCCGGGACTAGCGGGAGGTTCCACAGATACGCAGTATTTT. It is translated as CASSPGLAGGSTDTQYF.

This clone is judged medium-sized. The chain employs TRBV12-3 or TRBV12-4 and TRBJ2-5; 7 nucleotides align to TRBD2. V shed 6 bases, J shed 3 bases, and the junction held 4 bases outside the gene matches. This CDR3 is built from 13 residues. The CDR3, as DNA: TGTGCCAGCAGGGGAGGGACGAAAGAGACCCAGTACTTC. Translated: CASRGGTKETQYF.

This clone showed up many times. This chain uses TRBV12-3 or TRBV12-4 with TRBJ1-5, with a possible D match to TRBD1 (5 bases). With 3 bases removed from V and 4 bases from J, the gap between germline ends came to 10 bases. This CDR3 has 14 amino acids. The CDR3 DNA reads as TGTGCCAGCAGTTTGGTAGGACAAAATCAGCCCCAGCATTTT. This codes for CASSLVGQNQPQHF.

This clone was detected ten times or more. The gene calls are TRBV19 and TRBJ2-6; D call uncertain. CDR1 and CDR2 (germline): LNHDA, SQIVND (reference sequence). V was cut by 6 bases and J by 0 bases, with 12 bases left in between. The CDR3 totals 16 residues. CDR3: CASSADGASGANVLTF. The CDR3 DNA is TGTGCCAGTAGCGCGGACGGAGCCTCTGGGGCCAACGTCCTGACTTTC.

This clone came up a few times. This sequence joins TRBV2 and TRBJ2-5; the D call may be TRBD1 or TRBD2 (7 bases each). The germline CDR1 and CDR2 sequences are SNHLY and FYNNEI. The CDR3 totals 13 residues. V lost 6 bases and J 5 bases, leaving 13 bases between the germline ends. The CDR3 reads CASRRGREETQYF. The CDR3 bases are TGTGCCAGCAGAAGGGGGCGGGAGGAGACCCAGTACTTC.